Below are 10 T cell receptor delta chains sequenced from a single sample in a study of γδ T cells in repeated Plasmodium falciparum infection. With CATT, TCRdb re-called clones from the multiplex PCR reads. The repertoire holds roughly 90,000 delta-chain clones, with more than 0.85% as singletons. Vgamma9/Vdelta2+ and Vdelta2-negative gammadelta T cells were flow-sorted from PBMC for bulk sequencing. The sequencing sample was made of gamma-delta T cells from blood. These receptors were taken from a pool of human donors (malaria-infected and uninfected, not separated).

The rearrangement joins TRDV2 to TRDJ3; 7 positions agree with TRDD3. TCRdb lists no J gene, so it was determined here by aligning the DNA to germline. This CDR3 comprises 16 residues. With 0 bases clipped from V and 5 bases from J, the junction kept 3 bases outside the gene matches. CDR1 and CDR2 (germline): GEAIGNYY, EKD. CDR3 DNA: TGTGCCTGTGACACCGTTGGGGGAGGGGACACCCGACAGATGTTTTTC. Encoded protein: CACDTVGGGDTRQMFF.

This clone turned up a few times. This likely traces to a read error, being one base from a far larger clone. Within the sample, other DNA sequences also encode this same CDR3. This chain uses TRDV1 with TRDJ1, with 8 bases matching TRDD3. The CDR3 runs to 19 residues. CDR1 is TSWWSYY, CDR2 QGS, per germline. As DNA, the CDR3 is TGTGCTCTTGGGGAACCGCGGGGATACCCGACGAGGTACACCGATAAACTCATCTTC. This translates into CALGEPRGYPTRYTDKLIF.

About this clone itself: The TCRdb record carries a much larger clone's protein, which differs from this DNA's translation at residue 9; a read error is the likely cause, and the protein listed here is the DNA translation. CDR3 residues: CALGNLPTAVVGDTEYTDKLIF. As DNA, the CDR3 is TGTGCTCTTGGGAACCTTCCTACAGCGGTGGTGGGGGATACCGAGTACACCGATAAACTCATCTTT. This sequence joins TRDV1 and TRDJ1; a weak D match, TRDD3 (10 bases). Germline matching of the DNA provided the J gene here, since TCRdb leaves it blank. The CDR3 runs to 22 residues. CDR1 is TSWWSYY and CDR2 is QGS in the germline V gene. Trimming shortened V by 5 bases and J by 0 bases, and 34 bases separated the two germline ends.

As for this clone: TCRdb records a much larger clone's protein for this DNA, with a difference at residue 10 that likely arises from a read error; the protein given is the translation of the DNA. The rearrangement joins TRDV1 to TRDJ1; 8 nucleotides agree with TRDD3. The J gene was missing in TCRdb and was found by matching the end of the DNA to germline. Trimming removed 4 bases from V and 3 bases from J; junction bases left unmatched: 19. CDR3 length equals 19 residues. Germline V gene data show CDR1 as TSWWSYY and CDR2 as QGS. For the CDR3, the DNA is TGTGCTCTTGGGGGATGGTACTGGGGGGTACCCGGCCCGTCCGATAAACTCATCTTT. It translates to CALGGWYWGVPGPSDKLIF.

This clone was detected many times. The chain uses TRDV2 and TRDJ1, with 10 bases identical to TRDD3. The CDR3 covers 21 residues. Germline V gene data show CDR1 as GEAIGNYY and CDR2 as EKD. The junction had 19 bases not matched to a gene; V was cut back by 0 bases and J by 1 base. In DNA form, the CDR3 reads TGTGCCTGTGACACCGTAGTTCCGACTGGGGGATTGGAGTCTCGCACCGATAAACTCATCTTT. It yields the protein CACDTVVPTGGLESRTDKLIF.

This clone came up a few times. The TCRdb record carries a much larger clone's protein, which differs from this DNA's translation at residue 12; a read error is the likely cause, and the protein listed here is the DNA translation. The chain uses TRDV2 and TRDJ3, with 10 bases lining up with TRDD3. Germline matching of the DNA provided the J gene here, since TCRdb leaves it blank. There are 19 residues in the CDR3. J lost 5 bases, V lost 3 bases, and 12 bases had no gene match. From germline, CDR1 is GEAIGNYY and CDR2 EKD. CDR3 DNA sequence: TGTGCCTGTGACCCTGGGGGATATCAGGGTGCCCGGGACACCCGACAGATGTTTTTC. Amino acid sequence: CACDPGGYQGARDTRQMFF.

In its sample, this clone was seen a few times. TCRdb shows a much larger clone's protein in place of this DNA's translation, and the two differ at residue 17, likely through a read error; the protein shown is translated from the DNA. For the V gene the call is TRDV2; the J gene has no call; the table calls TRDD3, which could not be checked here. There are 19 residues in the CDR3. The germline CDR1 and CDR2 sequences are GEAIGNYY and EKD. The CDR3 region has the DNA TGTGCCTGTGACACCGTGGAGGGAACAGGTCCCTGGGACACCCGACAGGTGTTTTTC. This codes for CACDTVEGTGPWDTRQVFF.

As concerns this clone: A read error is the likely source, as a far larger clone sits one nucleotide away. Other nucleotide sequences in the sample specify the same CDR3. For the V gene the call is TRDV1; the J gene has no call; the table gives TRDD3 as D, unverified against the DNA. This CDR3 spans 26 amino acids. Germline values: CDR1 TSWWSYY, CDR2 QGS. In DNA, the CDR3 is TGTGCTCTTGGGGAACTAGAGGCCTACAAGGCCCGCCGTGGCTGGGGGATACTGGCGGACACCGATAAACTTATCTTT. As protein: CALGELEAYKARRGWGILADTDKLIF.

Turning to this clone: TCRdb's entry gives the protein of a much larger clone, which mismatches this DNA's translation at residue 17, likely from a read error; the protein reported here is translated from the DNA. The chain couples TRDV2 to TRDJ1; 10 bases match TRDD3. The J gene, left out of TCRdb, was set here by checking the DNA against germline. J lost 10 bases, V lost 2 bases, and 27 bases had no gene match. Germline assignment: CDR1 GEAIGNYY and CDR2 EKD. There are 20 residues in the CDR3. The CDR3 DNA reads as TGTGCCTGTGACAGCGTTCGGAACTGGGGGGATACGGTTGCGCGTTCTAGACTCATCTTT. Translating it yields CACDSVRNWGDTVARSRLIF.

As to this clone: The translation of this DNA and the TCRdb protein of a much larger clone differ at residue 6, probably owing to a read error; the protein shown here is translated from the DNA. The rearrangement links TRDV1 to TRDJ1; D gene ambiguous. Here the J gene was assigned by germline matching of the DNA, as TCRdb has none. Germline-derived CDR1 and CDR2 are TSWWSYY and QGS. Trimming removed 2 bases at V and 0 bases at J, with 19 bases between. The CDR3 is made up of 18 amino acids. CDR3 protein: CALGELRLRLLDTDKLIF. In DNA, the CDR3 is TGTGCTCTTGGGGAATTAAGACTACGTCTACTCGACACCGATAAACTCATCTTT.